This is a list of T cell receptor beta chains from one sample in a study of regulatory T cells in long-lasting Graves disease. Using its own MiXCR run on the multiplex PCR reads, TCRdb lists one record per CDR3 protein. Here the sample spans some 450,000 distinct CDR3 sequences, 16% being singletons. These data also formed part of another study, on T cells in Graves' hyperthyroidism and ophthalmopathy.

The sample was peripheral blood mononuclear cells (PBMCs), taken at new diagnosis, from a patient treated with antithyroid drugs. These TCRs come from a woman aged 25-40 years with Graves disease. Each CDR3 is given with its conserved first and last residue. Each record gives: clone size, D gene, J gene, V gene, CDR3 DNA, CDR3 protein. A D gene is named only where the DNA matches it firmly. Where a row states a size, it is once, few, many or the class of an expanded clone; other rows omit it.

>NA|NA|TRBJ1-1|TRBV6-1
TGTGCCAGCAGTCGACTTGAAACTGAAGCTTTCTTT
CASSRLETEAFF
>many|NA|TRBJ2-5|TRBV6-1
TGTGCCAGCAGTGAAGGGAACAGCCAAGAGACCCAGTACTTC
CASSEGNSQETQYF
>many|TRBD1|TRBJ1-1|TRBV11-2
TGTGCCAGCAGCTTAGGGACAGGGGGGGATGAAGCTTTCTTT
CASSLGTGGDEAFF
>few|TRBD1|TRBJ2-1|TRBV18
TGTGCCAGCTCACCACCGGGACAGGGAAGCAAAAATGAGCAGTTCTTC
CASSPPGQGSKNEQFF
>many|TRBD2|TRBJ2-1|TRBV7-2
TGTGCCGGCTCCGTGACTAGCGGGGGGACCTTGCAGTTCTTC
CAGSVTSGGTLQFF
>few|TRBD1|TRBJ1-4|TRBV6-5
TGTGCCAGCAGTTCAGGGGGAGCTAATGAAAAACTGTTTTTT
CASSSGGANEKLFF
>NA|TRBD1|TRBJ1-2|TRBV2
TGTGCCAGCAGACCAAGGACAGGGGAGAACTATGGCTACACCTTC
CASRPRTGENYGYTF
>few|TRBD1|TRBJ2-1|TRBV27
TGTGCCAGCAGCCTCCCCCAGGGGGCCGGTGAGCAGTTCTTC
CASSLPQGAGEQFF
>many|TRBD1|TRBJ1-2|TRBV11-1
TGTGCCAGCAGCCATATGGGCGAGGGGGCGTACTATGGCTACACCTTC
CASSHMGEGAYYGYTF
>many|NA|TRBJ2-1|TRBV20-1
TGCAGTGCGAGGTCCGGGACCCTCTCAGGGAATGAGCAGTTCTTC
CSARSGTLSGNEQFF
>NA|NA|TRBJ1-3|TRBV5-1
TGCGCCAGCAGCTGGGGGCCAGGGAACACCATATATTTT
CASSWGPGNTIYF
>NA|TRBD2|TRBJ2-3|TRBV11-2
TGTGCCAGCAGCTCCTGGCGGGAGCGGGAGGGCCTGCATACGCAGTATTTT
CASSSWREREGLHTQYF
>many|NA|TRBJ2-7|TRBV10-3
TGTGCCATCAGTGGGACGGGGAGCTCCTACGAGCAGTACTTC
CAISGTGSSYEQYF
>many|NA|TRBJ2-6|TRBV19
TGTGCCAGTAGCCTCGAAGGGATCTCTGGGGCCAACGTCCTGACTTTC
CASSLEGISGANVLTF
>NA|NA|TRBJ1-2|TRBV9
TGTGCCAGCAGCGTCCACAGCGAAGACTATGGCTACACCTTC
CASSVHSEDYGYTF
>many|TRBD2|TRBJ2-2|TRBV2
TGTGCCAGCAGTGATTGGAGCGGGGCGAACACCGGGGAGCTGTTTTTT
CASSDWSGANTGELFF
>NA|NA|TRBJ2-5|TRBV10-3
TGTGCCACCAAAAGAGGGGAAGAGACCCAGTACTTC
CATKRGEETQYF
>many|NA|TRBJ1-1|TRBV10-3
TGTGCCATCAGTGATTCAGGGAAAAACACTGAAGCTTTCTTT
CAISDSGKNTEAFF
>many|NA|TRBJ2-5|TRBV20-1
TGCAGTGCTAGAGATAGGGTTCTAGCTCAAGAGACCCAGTACTTC
CSARDRVLAQETQYF
>NA|NA|TRBJ2-7|TRBV28
TGTGCCAGCAGCTTCGGGCAGGTCTACGAGCAGTACTTC
CASSFGQVYEQYF
>many|NA|TRBJ1-6|TRBV28
TGTGCCAGCAGTTTACGGGACGGGTATAATTCACCCCTCCACTTT
CASSLRDGYNSPLHF
>NA|NA|TRBJ2-1|TRBV27
TGTGCCAGCAGTTTCGAACAAGAAAGAAACAATGAGCAGTTCTTC
CASSFEQERNNEQFF
>many|NA|TRBJ1-2|TRBV28
TGTGCCAGCGAAATGGGCTATGGCTACACCTTC
CASEMGYGYTF
>many|TRBD1|TRBJ2-2|TRBV20-1
TGCAGTGCCGCCGGGACAGATAACACCGGGGAGCTGTTTTTT
CSAAGTDNTGELFF
>NA|TRBD2|TRBJ2-1|TRBV24-1
TGTGCCACCAGTGATTTGGCGGGAGGAACCTACAATGAGCAGTTCTTC
CATSDLAGGTYNEQFF
>NA|TRBD2|TRBJ2-1|TRBV19
TGTGCCAGTAGTATCCCGGGGGGTTACAATGAGCAGTTCTTC
CASSIPGGYNEQFF
>many|TRBD2|TRBJ2-1|TRBV27
TGTGCCAGCAGTTTCAGACTAGCGGGCACGGATGAGCAGTTCTTC
CASSFRLAGTDEQFF
>few|TRBD1|TRBJ1-2|TRBV7-8
TGTGCCAGCTCTCGGGACAGCTTTAACTATGGCTACACCTTC
CASSRDSFNYGYTF
>few|TRBD2|TRBJ2-1|TRBV9
TGTGCCAGCAGCGCATCTAGCGGGGCCCAATACAATGAGCAGTTCTTC
CASSASSGAQYNEQFF
>many|TRBD2|TRBJ2-3|TRBV6-2/TRBV6-3
TGTGCCACCAAATCACCGGGACTAGCGGCAGATACGCAGTATTTT
CATKSPGLAADTQYF
>many|TRBD1|TRBJ1-2|TRBV5-1
TGCGCCAGCAGCTGGGGACAGGATTTTCCAAATAACTATGGCTACACCTTC
CASSWGQDFPNNYGYTF
>many|TRBD2|TRBJ2-2|TRBV5-1
TGCGCCAGCAGCTTGGTCCTAGCGGGCACCGGGGAGCTGTTTTTT
CASSLVLAGTGELFF
>many|TRBD2|TRBJ2-7|TRBV4-2
TGTGCCAGCAGCCAAGCGCGGGCTAGCGGGAGGGTCGAGCAGTACTTC
CASSQARASGRVEQYF
>NA|NA|TRBJ2-7|TRBV7-9
TGTGCCAGCAGCTTAGTGTCGGCAGGAGACTACGAGCAGTACTTC
CASSLVSAGDYEQYF
>few|NA|TRBJ2-1|TRBV5-1
TGCGCCAGCAGCTTGGGGGCAGGGGTCTCTTTCTTC
CASSLGAGVSFF
>many|TRBD1|TRBJ1-1|TRBV7-9
TGTGCCAGCAGGAAAGCGAAGACAGGGTTGAACACTGAAGCTTTCTTT
CASRKAKTGLNTEAFF
>NA|NA|TRBJ2-4|TRBV19
TGTGCCAGTAGTGAGCGAATAGGCAAAAACATTCAGTACTTC
CASSERIGKNIQYF
>NA|NA|TRBJ1-2|TRBV6-2/TRBV6-3
TGTGCCAGCAGTCGTGACAGGCGGGGCGGCTACACCTTC
CASSRDRRGGYTF
>few|TRBD1|TRBJ1-5|TRBV27
TGTGCCAGCAGGCCAGGGGGTTATAGCAATCAGCCCCAGCATTTT
CASRPGGYSNQPQHF
>NA|NA|TRBJ2-3|TRBV5-4
TGTGCCAGCAGCTTGTCCGAGACGGCAGATACGCAGTATTTT
CASSLSETADTQYF
>few|NA|TRBJ1-2|TRBV6-2/TRBV6-3
TGTGCCAGCAGTTACTCTCGTACAACTTCTAACTATGGCTACACCTTC
CASSYSRTTSNYGYTF